This TCR beta chain was retrieved from a study of T cell responses to AZD1222 COVID-19 vaccine. Study-wide points: Donor demographics were predominantly white British with a female majority; clonal diversity may be underestimated. Only after the peak T cell response were repertoires sampled.

Using immunoSEQ multiplex PCR, the repertoire was profiled, and TCRdb retains in-frame clones only, with some absent. The sample holds 100,000 to 150,000 clones; roughly 87% are singletons and the top ten take 1.4% to 1.5%. This clone was picked up one time. Its antigen is not identified. Germline V gives CDR1 MDHEN, CDR2 SYDVKM. This CDR3 comprises 15 residues. V was cut by 8 bases and J by 2 bases, with 16 bases left in between. The chain links TRBV28 to TRBJ1-5; maybe TRBD1 (5 bases). This receptor was obtained from an adult in good health. Source: peripheral blood, taken on day 0 of AZD1222 vaccination. As DNA, the CDR3 is TGTGCCAGCGCCCCGGGGCCGGATCGCAATCAGCCCCAGCATTTT. This encodes CASAPGPDRNQPQHF.